The T cell receptor (beta chain) under discussion was sequenced for a study of blood T cell repertoires in COVID-19. As for the study in general: COVID-19 samples from acute and convalescent phases originated in the United States, Italy and Spain. From T cells, B-cell-depleted T cells, or PBMCs came the material, which was cDNA or gDNA.

Germline loops: CDR1 SGHTA, CDR2 FQGNSA. The ends lost 4 bases at V and 4 bases at J; junction bases unmatched: 14. CDR3 length: 19 residues. Original methodology: Estimation of nucleated cell counts relied on the amplification of reference gene primers. Sequencing used immunoSEQ multiplex PCR; TCRdb keeps in-frame clones, though not all of them. Clone size and the V and J calls come from that table; the DNA yielded D and trimming. The data contain some 200,000 clones, 65% to 85% of them singletons. J is TRBJ1-3 and V is TRBV7-2, with 12 bases identical to TRBD1. This TCR was recovered from a human donor in a cohort sampled during active COVID-19. Specimen: peripheral blood. The CDR3 DNA is TGTGCCAGCAGCTCCCACTTGGGGACCGGGACAGGGGGCGGAAACACCATATATTTT. This encodes CASSSHLGTGTGGGNTIYF.